This TCR beta chain was recovered during a study of post-analysis software for immune sequencing data. TCR beta cDNA libraries included unique molecular identifiers. Once about 0.85 to 11 million T cells were used, hundreds of thousands of cDNA molecules resulted. TCRdb recomputed calls from the PCR reads with MiXCR, one row per CDR3 protein. The table has some 800,000 distinct CDR3 sequences, 46% seen once; the top ten hold 4.9%. Study-level findings and limits: Patients carried several TRBV segments more frequently than controls did, and TRBV5-6, TRBV5-1 and TRBV20-1 were among them. F measure clustering grouped samples strongly by preparation batch.

The length of the CDR3 is 16 residues. The germline gives CDR1 SGHKS, CDR2 YYEKEE (reference sequence). V gave up 4 bases and J gave up 5 bases; unmatched junction bases: 11. Regarding this clonotype: Antigen unknown.

Sequenced: blood. The J gene is TRBJ2-2, the V gene TRBV5-5, with TRBD1 identical over 7 bases. The receptor comes from a girl under 18 with multiple sclerosis. The CDR3 nucleotides are TGTGCCAGCAGCATCCCTCGGGACAGATCAACCGGGGAGCTGTTTTTT. Its translation is CASSIPRDRSTGELFF.